This section outlines one T cell receptor (beta chain) sequence together with its context. The antigen is unknown. Trimming pared 3 bases from V and 5 bases from J, leaving 15 bases between. CDR3 size: 15 residues. The germline CDR1 and CDR2 sequences are SGHRS and YFSETQ. Memory CD4+ cells were defined as CD4+CD45RO+CD25-. Study-wide results and caveats: Tumor Treg TCRs overlapped most with tumor naive CD4+ cells. Tumor memory CD4+ T cell TCR gene usage clustered with blood and lymph node memory CD4+ cells and lymph node naive CD4+ cells.

Semi-nested PCR with Nested Universal Primer A followed constant-region reverse priming of full-length variable regions. TCRdb passed the 5' RACE reads through MiXCR, listing each CDR3 protein once. The profile shows tens of thousands of distinct CDR3 sequences, around 26% of them singletons. Source material: tumor-infiltrating memory CD4+ T cells sorted from the breast tumor. Indicated subset: memory CD4+ T cells, CD4+CD45RO+CD25-. The source of this sequence is a female donor with breast cancer. This rearrangement joins TRBV5-1 to TRBJ2-1; D is undetermined. The CDR3 reads CASSSMAPLHNEQFF. DNA of the CDR3: TGCGCCAGCAGCTCCATGGCCCCTTTACACAATGAGCAGTTCTTC.